The 29 T cell receptor beta chains below all came from one sample that was sequenced in a study of blood T cell repertoires in COVID-19. Method: immunoSEQ multiplex PCR; TCRdb's copy keeps in-frame clones and lacks some. The sample has around 60,000 clones; over 60% are singletons. The sequenced sample was peripheral blood. The receptor source for this set is a man aged 30 to 45 with COVID-19, enrolled during active disease.

The sample holds a few counts of this clone. The V gene is TRBV27, the J gene TRBJ2-1; 11 nucleotides align to TRBD2. V lost 6 bases to trimming and J lost 4 bases; unmatched junction nucleotides: 8. Germline V gene sequence: CDR1 MNHEY, CDR2 SMNVEV (reference sequence). The CDR3 runs 16 residues. The DNA of the CDR3 is TGTGCCAGCAGGTACATTAGCGGGAGGGTGTACAATGAGCAGTTCTTC. It yields the protein CASRYISGRVYNEQFF.

The J gene is TRBJ2-7, the V gene TRBV11-3, with D possibly being TRBD1 (6 bases). The CDR3 length is 16 residues. Germline assignment: CDR1 SGHNT and CDR2 YENEEA. Trimming shortened V by 1 base and J by 4 bases, and 17 bases separated the two germline ends. As DNA, the CDR3 is TGTGCCAGCAGCTTAGGCCGGGACACAGCATTTTACGAGCAGTACTTC. Amino acids: CASSLGRDTAFYEQYF.

The V gene is TRBV30, the J gene TRBJ1-1, with TRBD1 identical over 11 bases. This CDR3 spans 15 amino acids. Germline values: CDR1 GTSNPN, CDR2 SVGIG (reference sequence). V shed 1 base, J shed 1 base, and the junction held 2 bases outside the gene matches. In nucleotides, the CDR3 is TGTGCCTGGAGTGCGGGGACAGGGGGGAACACTGAAGCTTTCTTT. Amino acids: CAWSAGTGGNTEAFF.

Comments on this clone: The same CDR3 also results from other DNA sequences found in this sample. The chain joins TRBV7-9 to TRBJ1-2; 11 nucleotides align to TRBD1. Germline trimming cut 4 bases from V and 5 bases from J; bases unmatched to any gene: 6. CDR1 and CDR2 (germline): SEHNR, FQNEAQ (reference sequence). The length of the CDR3 is 15 residues. CDR3 nucleotide sequence: TGTGCCAGCAGCTCTAGGGACAGGGGGATTTATGGCTACACCTTC. This gives the protein CASSSRDRGIYGYTF.

This clone was counted only a few times. V gene TRBV11-3 combines with J gene TRBJ2-3; 7 positions match TRBD2. Germline V CDR1 and CDR2: SGHNT, YENEEA. The CDR3 consists of 16 residues. J gave up 2 bases and V 1 base, and 6 bases lay outside the gene matches. CDR3 in amino acids: CASSLGTSSFTDTQYF. CDR3 DNA sequence: TGTGCCAGCAGCTTAGGGACTAGTAGTTTCACAGATACGCAGTATTTT.

V and J are TRBV27 and TRBJ1-1; no firm D call. The ends were cut back, 5 bases at V and 7 bases at J, with 20 bases in the middle. Germline V lookup: CDR1 MNHEY, CDR2 SMNVEV (reference sequence). This CDR3 spans 15 amino acids. The CDR3 sequence is CASSRRWGALNEAFF. CDR3 in DNA: TGTGCCAGCAGTCGACGGTGGGGAGCCCTGAATGAAGCTTTCTTT.

The chain uses TRBV12-3 or TRBV12-4 and TRBJ2-1; 12 positions match TRBD2. There are 13 residues in the CDR3. J lost 6 bases, V lost 11 bases, and 5 bases had no gene match. DNA of the CDR3: TGTGCCCTCTCTAGCGGGAGGGCCAATGAGCAGTTCTTC. Its protein product is CALSSGRANEQFF.

The rearrangement uses TRBV5-1 and TRBJ2-3; a weak D match, TRBD1 (6 bases). V lost 6 bases to trimming and J lost 0 bases, with 11 bases between them. This CDR3 contains 14 residues. CDR1 and CDR2 (germline): SGHRS, YFSETQ. The DNA for the CDR3 is TGCGCCAGCACCCCAGACAGGAGCACAGATACGCAGTATTTT. Its translation: CASTPDRSTDTQYF.

This chain connects TRBV30 to TRBJ2-1, with TRBD1 as a possible D gene (6 bases). The CDR3 loop spans 14 amino acids. Deletions cut 0 bases from V and 1 base from J, with 7 bases between. Looked up from germline, CDR1 is GTSNPN and CDR2 is SVGIG (reference sequence). This CDR3 reads CAWSVGTSYNEQFF. CDR3 bases: TGTGCCTGGAGTGTAGGGACATCCTACAATGAGCAGTTCTTC.

The V call is TRBV28, the J call TRBJ2-7; weak D call: TRBD1 (6 bases). With 3 bases removed from V and 5 bases from J, the gap between germline ends came to 14 bases. The V gene's germline CDR1 is MDHEN and CDR2 SYDVKM. The CDR3 runs 14 residues. CDR3 coding DNA: TGTGCCAGCAGTTTCAGGGGCCCTCTGAACGAGCAGTACTTC. It translates to CASSFRGPLNEQYF.

The chain couples TRBV14 to TRBJ2-7; 8 nucleotides match TRBD1. The CDR3 is 14 residues long. V dropped 3 bases and J dropped 5; count of bases not matched to a gene: 6. Per germline, CDR1 SGHDN and CDR2 FVKESK. Written as DNA, the CDR3 is TGTGCCAGCAGCCACACAGGGGGAAGGGACGAGCAGTACTTC. Residues: CASSHTGGRDEQYF.

This clone was found a few times. This chain connects TRBV2 to TRBJ2-1; no reliable D call. The CDR3 covers 15 residues. With 1 base removed from V and 0 bases from J, the gap between germline ends came to 7 bases. Germline V gene sequence: CDR1 SNHLY, CDR2 FYNNEI. The CDR3 DNA sequence: TGTGCCAGCAGTGAAGGCGGATACTCCTACAATGAGCAGTTCTTC. This encodes CASSEGGYSYNEQFF.

The chain has TRBV6-5 and TRBJ1-1; a possible D gene is TRBD1 (5 bases). The CDR3 has 14 amino acids. Germline CDR1 is MNHEY and CDR2 is SVGAGI. V was cut by 7 bases and J by 4 bases, with 16 bases left in between. The CDR3 DNA sequence: TGTGCCAGCAATATTCTAGGGGAGGGCACTGAAGCTTTCTTT. Translating it yields CASNILGEGTEAFF.

The chain carries TRBV7-6 and TRBJ2-1, with D tentatively TRBD1 (6 bases). Deletions cut 0 bases from V and 9 bases from J, with 12 bases between. In germline, CDR1 is SGHVS, CDR2 FNYEAQ. The CDR3 loop spans 14 amino acids. The CDR3 sequence is CASSLAGRGSEQFF. The DNA of the CDR3 is TGTGCCAGCAGCTTAGCGGGCAGGGGTTCTGAGCAGTTCTTC.

This clone was counted only a few times. The chain uses TRBV2 and TRBJ2-3; weak D call: TRBD2 (6 bases). The CDR3 extends over 11 amino acids. Per the germline V gene, CDR1 is SNHLY and CDR2 is FYNNEI. V gave up 6 bases and J gave up 8 bases, with 9 bases separating them. The CDR3 DNA reads TGTGCCAGCAGCTTGGGAGGTACGCAGTATTTT. Its protein product is CASSLGGTQYF. Supplemented by reference TRBV2 and TRBJ2-3, the full variable domain reads EPEVTQTPSHQVTQMGQEVILRCVPISNHLYFYWYRQILGQKVEFLVSFYNNEISEKSEIFDDQFSVERPDGSNFTLKIRSTKLEDSAMYFCASSLGGTQYFGPGTRLTVL.

The chain combines TRBV6-1 with TRBJ2-7, with 13 bases that match TRBD2. CDR3 size: 18 residues. From germline, CDR1 is MNHNS and CDR2 SASEGT. After removal of 4 bases from V and 9 bases from J, the junction contained 18 bases not matched to a gene. CDR3 sequence: CASSALGLAGESSIRQYF. CDR3 DNA: TGTGCCAGCAGTGCCCTTGGACTAGCGGGAGAATCCTCCATTCGGCAGTACTTC.

V and J are TRBV3-1 (or the pseudogene TRBV3-2) and TRBJ1-2; TRBD1 agrees at 8 bases. The CDR3 has 15 amino acids. V gave up 0 bases and J gave up 7 bases; unmatched junction bases: 7. CDR1 LGHDT and CDR2 YNNKEL come from the germline V gene (reference sequence). The CDR3 reads CASSQDPGGRGGYTF. The CDR3 coding sequence is TGTGCCAGCAGCCAAGATCCAGGGGGCAGGGGTGGCTACACCTTC.

The rearrangement uses TRBV19 and TRBJ2-7; 9 bases map to TRBD2. The CDR3 is 12 amino acids. Per the germline V gene, CDR1 is LNHDA and CDR2 is SQIVND (reference sequence). CDR3 coding DNA: TGTGCTTCTAGCGGGGATGCCTACGAGCAGTACTTC. Translation: CASSGDAYEQYF. Together with reference TRBV19 and TRBJ2-7, the CDR3 gives the full variable domain: DGGITQSPKYLFRKEGQNVTLSCEQNLNHDAMYWYRQDPGQGLRLIYYSQIVNDFQKGDIAEGYSVSREKKESFPLTVTSAQKNPTAFYLCASSGDAYEQYFGPGTRLTVT.

This clone appeared a few times. V is TRBV11-2 and J is TRBJ1-1, with a tentative D call TRBD1 (5 bases). The CDR3 is 12 amino acids. V dropped 1 base and J dropped 7 bases, with 7 bases sitting between them. In germline, CDR1 is SGHAT, CDR2 FQNNGV. The DNA for the CDR3 is TGTGCCAGCAGCTTAGGGGGGGTTGAAGCTTTCTTT. It is translated as CASSLGGVEAFF.

The chain links TRBV5-1 to TRBJ2-3, with TRBD2 as a possible D gene (5 bases). This CDR3 is 14 amino acids long. Trimming stripped 2 bases from V and 2 bases from J, with 9 bases between. The germline CDR1 and CDR2 sequences are SGHRS and YFSETQ. The CDR3 spells CASSFPGYTDTQYF. As DNA, the CDR3 is TGCGCCAGCAGCTTCCCGGGGTACACAGATACGCAGTATTTT.

This clone occurred a few times. The chain couples TRBV28 to TRBJ2-5; the match to TRBD2 covers 14 bases. The CDR3 is 17 residues long. Losses at the gene ends were 8 bases for V and 4 bases for J; bases not matched to a gene: 12. Germline V gives CDR1 MDHEN, CDR2 SYDVKM. The CDR3 sequence: CASSNPLGTSGGETQYF. The CDR3 nucleotides are TGTGCCAGCTCAAATCCGCTCGGGACTAGCGGGGGAGAGACCCAGTACTTC.

This clone was recorded a few times. This chain links TRBV7-7 with TRBJ2-5, with D unclear. Germline V gene lookup returns CDR1 SSHAT and CDR2 FNYEAQ (reference sequence). V was shortened by 0 bases and J by 1 base, with 6 bases between the two germline ends. This CDR3 has 14 amino acids. CDR3 DNA: TGTGCCAGCAGCTTAGCGAACAGCCAAGAGACCCAGTACTTC. Protein sequence: CASSLANSQETQYF.

This clone showed up just once. This chain joins TRBV2 and TRBJ2-3, with a tentative D call TRBD2 (7 bases). From germline, CDR1 is SNHLY and CDR2 FYNNEI. This CDR3 is 15 amino acids long. Between the trimmed V and J ends, which lost 10 bases and 4 bases, there was a span of 21 bases. This CDR3 is CATDRGLTSSDTQYF. DNA of the CDR3: TGTGCCACCGACCGGGGGCTGACTAGCTCAGATACGCAGTATTTT.

The chain couples TRBV11-2 to TRBJ1-4, with D tentatively TRBD1 (5 bases). V was trimmed by 3 bases and J by 8 bases, leaving 13 bases between them. Germline lookup yields CDR1 SGHAT and CDR2 FQNNGV. The CDR3 loop spans 14 amino acids. For the CDR3, the DNA is TGTGCCAGCAGCTTGATGGAGGGACTAGAAAAACTGTTTTTT. It yields the protein CASSLMEGLEKLFF.

This rearrangement joins TRBV9 to TRBJ2-7; D perhaps matches TRBD1 (7 bases). From germline, CDR1 is SGDLS and CDR2 YYNGEE. V dropped 4 bases and J dropped 0 bases, with 11 bases sitting between them. The CDR3 loop spans 14 amino acids. CDR3 amino acids: CASSPQGGSYEQYF. Written as DNA, the CDR3 is TGTGCCAGCAGCCCCCAGGGGGGCTCCTACGAGCAGTACTTC.

The CDR3 bases are TGTGCCAGCAGTTTGGGGGGGCCGGATGAAAATGAGCAGTTCTTC. This encodes CASSLGGPDENEQFF. V gene TRBV27 combines with J gene TRBJ2-1, with a tentative D call TRBD2 (7 bases). This CDR3 is built from 15 residues. The germline gives CDR1 MNHEY, CDR2 SMNVEV (reference sequence). V lost 3 bases and J lost 7, with 16 bases in between.

The chain joins TRBV10-1 to TRBJ1-1, with D possibly TRBD1 on 6 matching bases. V was shortened by 2 bases and J by 5 bases, with 15 bases between the two germline ends. CDR3 length: 15 amino acids. Germline-derived CDR1 and CDR2 are WNHNN and SYGVQD (reference sequence). The CDR3 sequence: CASSERVGAMTEAFF. CDR3 nucleotide sequence: TGCGCCAGCAGTGAGCGGGTGGGGGCGATGACTGAAGCTTTCTTT.

The chain recombines TRBV19 with TRBJ2-3; D gene uncertain. The germline V gene has CDR1 LNHDA and CDR2 SQIVND (reference sequence). With 1 base removed from V and 6 bases from J, the gap between germline ends came to 17 bases. CDR3 size: 16 residues. Here the CDR3 reads CASSIAPTLRYDTQYF. The DNA for the CDR3 is TGTGCCAGTAGTATAGCCCCGACACTTCGATACGATACGCAGTATTTT.

The chain uses TRBV27 and TRBJ1-4; D remains ambiguous. Trimming took off 5 bases at V and 6 bases at J, with 22 bases between the two ends. The CDR3 spans 17 residues. Germline CDR1 is MNHEY and CDR2 is SMNVEV (reference sequence). CDR3 nucleotides: TGTGCCAGCAGTCCCCTGTGGCAGAGCGTGACTTATGAAAAACTGTTTTTT. Encoded protein: CASSPLWQSVTYEKLFF.